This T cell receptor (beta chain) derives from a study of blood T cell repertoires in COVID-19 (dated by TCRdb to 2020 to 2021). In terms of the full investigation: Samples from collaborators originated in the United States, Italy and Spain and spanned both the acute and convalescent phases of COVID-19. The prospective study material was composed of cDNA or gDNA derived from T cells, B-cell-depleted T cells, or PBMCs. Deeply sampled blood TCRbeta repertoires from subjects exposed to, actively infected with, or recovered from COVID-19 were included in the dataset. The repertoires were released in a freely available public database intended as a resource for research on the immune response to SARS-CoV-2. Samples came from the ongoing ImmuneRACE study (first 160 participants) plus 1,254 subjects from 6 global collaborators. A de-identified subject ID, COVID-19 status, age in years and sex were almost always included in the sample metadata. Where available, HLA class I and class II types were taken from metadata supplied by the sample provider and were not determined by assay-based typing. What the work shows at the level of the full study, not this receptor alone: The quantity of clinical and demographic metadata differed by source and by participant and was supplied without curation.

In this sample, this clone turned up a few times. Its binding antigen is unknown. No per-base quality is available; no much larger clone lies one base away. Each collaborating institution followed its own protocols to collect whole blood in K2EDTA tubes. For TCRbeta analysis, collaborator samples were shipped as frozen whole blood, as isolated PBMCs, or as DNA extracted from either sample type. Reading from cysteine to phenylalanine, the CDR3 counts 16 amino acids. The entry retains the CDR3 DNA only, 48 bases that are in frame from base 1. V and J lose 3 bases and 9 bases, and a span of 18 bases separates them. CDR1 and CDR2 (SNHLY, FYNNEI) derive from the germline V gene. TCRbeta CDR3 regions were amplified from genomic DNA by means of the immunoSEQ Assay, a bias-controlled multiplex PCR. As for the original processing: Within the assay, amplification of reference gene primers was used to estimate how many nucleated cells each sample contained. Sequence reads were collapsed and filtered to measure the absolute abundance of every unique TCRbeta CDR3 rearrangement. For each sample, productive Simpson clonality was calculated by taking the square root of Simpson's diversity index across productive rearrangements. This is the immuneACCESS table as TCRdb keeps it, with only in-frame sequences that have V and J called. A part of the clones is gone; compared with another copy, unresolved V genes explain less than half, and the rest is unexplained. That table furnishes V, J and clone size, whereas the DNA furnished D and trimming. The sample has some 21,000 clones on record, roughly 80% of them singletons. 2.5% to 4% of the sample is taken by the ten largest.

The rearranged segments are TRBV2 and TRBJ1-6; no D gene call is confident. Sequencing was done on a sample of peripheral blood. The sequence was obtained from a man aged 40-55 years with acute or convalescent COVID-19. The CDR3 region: CASSEFGNSVSSPLHF. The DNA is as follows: TGTGCCAGCAGTGAGTTCGGGAATTCGGTTAGTTCACCCCTCCACTTT.